Following are 18 T cell receptor beta chains from one sample sequenced in a study of T cell responses to AZD1222 COVID-19 vaccine. Sequencing used immunoSEQ multiplex PCR; TCRdb keeps in-frame clones, though not all of them. The sample lists around 140,000 clones, 85% to 95% occurring once. The sample consisted of peripheral blood, taken on day 0 of AZD1222 vaccination. These receptors all come from an adult in good health.

As regards this clone: The same CDR3 also results from other DNA sequences found in this sample. The chain links TRBV4-3 to TRBJ2-7, with TRBD1 matching 10 bases. The ends lost 3 bases at V and 4 bases at J; junction bases unmatched: 0. Per germline, CDR1 LGHNA and CDR2 YSLEER. This CDR3 comprises 13 residues. The CDR3 DNA sequence: TGCGCCAGCAGCCAGGACAGGGGGTACGAGCAGTACTTC. It codes for CASSQDRGYEQYF.

The chain couples TRBV6-5 to TRBJ1-1; the D is unclear. Germline V gene sequence: CDR1 MNHEY, CDR2 SVGAGI. There are 13 residues in the CDR3. Trimming shortened V by 2 bases and J by 5 bases, and 9 bases separated the two germline ends. CDR3 DNA sequence: TGTGCCAGCAGTTACCCAGGAAGGACTGAAGCTTTCTTT. As protein: CASSYPGRTEAFF.

This chain uses TRBV5-1 with TRBJ2-3; weak D call: TRBD2 (5 bases). The germline V gene has CDR1 SGHRS and CDR2 YFSETQ. The CDR3 has 13 amino acids. V lost 7 bases, J lost 0 bases, and 9 bases lay in between. The CDR3: CASRDSSTDTQYF. CDR3 in DNA: TGCGCCAGCCGGGATTCTAGCACAGATACGCAGTATTTT.

V is TRBV12-5 and J is TRBJ2-5; TRBD1 aligns across 7 bases. This CDR3 has 13 residues. In germline, CDR1 is LGHNT, CDR2 FRNRAP. CDR3 sequence reads: CASRDRVKETQYF. The DNA for the CDR3 is TGTGCCTCCCGGGACAGAGTAAAAGAGACCCAGTACTTC.

The V gene is TRBV6-2 or TRBV6-3, the J gene TRBJ2-1, with 8 bases lining up with TRBD2. Germline loops: CDR1 MNHEY, CDR2 SVGEGT. With V trimmed by 5 bases and J by 9 bases, 9 bases remained unmatched. The CDR3 runs 14 residues. CDR3 bases: TGTGCCAGCAGTCCGCAAGGACTAGCCTCTGAGCAGTTCTTC. Translating it yields CASSPQGLASEQFF.

The chain is built from TRBV6-5 and TRBJ2-1; possible D gene TRBD2, 6 bases. The CDR3 has 14 residues. Trimming pared 2 bases from V and 9 bases from J, leaving 14 bases between. CDR1 and CDR2 (germline): MNHEY, SVGAGI. CDR3 amino acids: CASSYGVSGFEQFF. In nucleotides, the CDR3 is TGTGCCAGCAGTTACGGGGTTAGCGGCTTTGAGCAGTTCTTC.

This chain connects TRBV27 to TRBJ1-1; D call uncertain. V lost 1 base, J lost 3 bases, and 12 bases lay in between. There are 15 residues in the CDR3. CDR1 is MNHEY, CDR2 SMNVEV, per germline (reference sequence). The CDR3 sequence: CASSLLAGLYTEAFF. In DNA, the CDR3 is TGTGCCAGCAGTTTATTGGCGGGGTTGTACACTGAAGCTTTCTTT.

The rearrangement joins TRBV9 to TRBJ2-7; no definite D call. The V gene's germline CDR1 is SGDLS and CDR2 YYNGEE. The CDR3 covers 14 residues. V was shortened by 7 bases and J by 2 bases, with 16 bases between the two germline ends. CDR3: CASRSYSVPYEQYF. The CDR3 DNA follows: TGTGCCAGCCGCTCCTACAGCGTCCCCTACGAGCAGTACTTC.

The table lists this clone with a count of one. The chain combines TRBV5-1 with TRBJ1-5; D is perhaps TRBD1 (5 bases). This CDR3 has 15 residues. The germline V and J ends were trimmed by 4 bases and 2 bases, with 13 bases remaining between them. The germline gives CDR1 SGHRS, CDR2 YFSETQ. The CDR3 protein is CASSLGAGGNQPQHF. DNA of the CDR3: TGCGCCAGCAGCCTCGGGGCGGGGGGCAATCAGCCCCAGCATTTT.

The chain couples TRBV23-1 to TRBJ1-2; 8 bases are a match to TRBD1. TRBV23-1 is an open reading frame, and its role is uncertain. The CDR3 loop spans 23 amino acids. Trimming took 0 bases from V and 1 from J; bases not matched to a gene: 25. CDR3 sequence: CASSQSRADINRGALPFNYGYTF. The CDR3, as DNA: TGCGCCAGCAGTCAATCGAGGGCCGATATCAACAGGGGGGCCCTACCCTTTAACTATGGCTACACCTTC.

This clone occurred once. The chain links TRBV7-2 to TRBJ2-5, with D uncertain. Germline CDR1 is SGHTA and CDR2 is FQGNSA. The CDR3 length is 13 residues. The germline V and J ends were trimmed by 3 bases and 0 bases, with 5 bases remaining between them. CDR3 sequence reads: CASSLYNQETQYF. The DNA for the CDR3 is TGTGCCAGCAGCTTGTACAACCAAGAGACCCAGTACTTC.

This chain joins TRBV7-2 and TRBJ1-2; unclear D gene. Germline CDR1 and CDR2: SGHTA and FQGNSA. The CDR3 consists of 13 residues. V was shortened by 2 bases and J by 4 bases, with 8 bases between the two germline ends. CDR3 sequence (DNA): TGTGCCAGCAGCTTAAGAGGACCCTATGGCTACACCTTC. Translated: CASSLRGPYGYTF.

V usage is TRBV5-1 and J usage is TRBJ2-5; 9 bases are shared with TRBD2. Germline V CDR1 and CDR2: SGHRS, YFSETQ. This CDR3 is built from 14 residues. J lost 3 bases, V lost 6 bases, and 6 bases had no gene match. The CDR3 sequence: CASTPRLAEETQYF. For the CDR3, the DNA is TGCGCCAGCACCCCCCGACTAGCGGAAGAGACCCAGTACTTC.

The V gene is TRBV3-1 (or the pseudogene TRBV3-2), the J gene TRBJ2-1; 7 positions agree with TRBD2. Germline CDR1 is LGHDT and CDR2 is YNNKEL (reference sequence). This CDR3 spans 16 amino acids. With V trimmed by 3 bases and J by 5 bases, 10 bases remained unmatched. The CDR3 DNA reads as TGTGCCAGCAGCCAGTTGCTTTGGGGGGGGAACAATGAGCAGTTCTTC. Its protein product is CASSQLLWGGNNEQFF.

The chain has TRBV6-5 and TRBJ2-1; D is ambiguous. Germline V gene sequence: CDR1 MNHEY, CDR2 SVGAGI. V lost 6 bases, J lost 2 bases, and 14 bases lay in between. CDR3 length equals 15 residues. CDR3 DNA: TGTGCCAGCAGCGTTAGATCAGGCACCTACAATGAGCAGTTCTTC. This codes for CASSVRSGTYNEQFF.

This clone was detected once. The chain recombines TRBV6-5 with TRBJ2-7, with D possibly TRBD2 on 6 matching bases. The CDR3 is 14 residues long. Germline loops: CDR1 MNHEY, CDR2 SVGAGI. Trimming removed 10 bases at V and 6 bases at J, with 22 bases between. The CDR3 nucleotides are TGTGCCACCCGTACTAGTCGGGGGTCCATCGAGCAGTACTTC. Its translation: CATRTSRGSIEQYF.

This chain connects TRBV3-1 (or the pseudogene TRBV3-2) to TRBJ1-2; TRBD1 agrees at 11 bases. V was pared by 8 bases and J by 2 bases, with 7 bases of the junction left unmatched. This CDR3 has 15 residues. Germline V gene sequence: CDR1 LGHDT, CDR2 YNNKEL (reference sequence). Here the CDR3 DNA reads TGTGCCAGCGGGGACAGGGGGGAGCAAAACTATGGCTACACCTTC. Its protein product is CASGDRGEQNYGYTF.

The chain joins TRBV19 to TRBJ1-2, with a possible D match to TRBD1 (6 bases). In germline, CDR1 is LNHDA, CDR2 SQIVND (reference sequence). The CDR3 is 16 residues long. V was clipped by 5 bases and J by 8 bases, with 24 bases between them. CDR3 in DNA: TGTGCCAGTAGTCCCCATCGTCTCCAGGGGCTGGGAGGCTACACCTTC. Protein: CASSPHRLQGLGGYTF.